This TCR beta chain originates from a study of blood T cell repertoires in COVID-19. Overall study context: In each case, the material was cDNA or gDNA derived from T cells, B-cell-depleted T cells, or PBMCs.

Profiled with immunoSEQ multiplex PCR; TCRdb holds only in-frame clones, not every one. The table has about 260,000 clones, 80% to 90% seen once; the top ten hold 2% to 3%. CDR3 size: 14 residues. Germline V gene lookup returns CDR1 MNHEY and CDR2 SMNVEV (reference sequence). The V gene lost 6 bases and the J gene lost 5 bases, with 16 bases spanning the gap. This TCR came from a woman aged 45-65 years with acute or convalescent COVID-19. This sequence joins TRBV27 and TRBJ1-2, with D unclear. Sequencing used peripheral blood. The CDR3 region has the DNA TGTGCCAGCAGGCTAGTTGGATCTGGGTATGGCTACACCTTC. It encodes CASRLVGSGYGYTF.